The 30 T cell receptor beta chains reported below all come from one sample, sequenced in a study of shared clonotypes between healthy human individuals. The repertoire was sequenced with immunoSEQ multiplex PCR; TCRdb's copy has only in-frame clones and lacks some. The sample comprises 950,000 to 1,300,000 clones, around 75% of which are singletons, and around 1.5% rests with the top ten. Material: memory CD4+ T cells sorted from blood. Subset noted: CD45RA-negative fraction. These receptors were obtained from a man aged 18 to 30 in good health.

The CDR3 here is CASSLDEGGYTF. The CDR3 DNA follows: TGTGCCAGCAGCCTAGACGAGGGTGGCTACACCTTC. The V call is TRBV7-9, the J call TRBJ1-2; D unresolved. This CDR3 comprises 12 residues. The ends were cut back, 5 bases at V and 7 bases at J, with 11 bases in the middle. Per germline, CDR1 SEHNR and CDR2 FQNEAQ (reference sequence).

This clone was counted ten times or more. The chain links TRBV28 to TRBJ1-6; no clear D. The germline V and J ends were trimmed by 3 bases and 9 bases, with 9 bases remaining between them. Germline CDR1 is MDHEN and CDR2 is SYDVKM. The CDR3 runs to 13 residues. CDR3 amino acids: CASSFPGGSPLHF. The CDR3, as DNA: TGTGCCAGCAGTTTCCCAGGCGGTTCACCCCTCCACTTT. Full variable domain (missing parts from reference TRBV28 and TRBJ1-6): DVKVTQSSRYLVKRTGEKVFLECVQDMDHENMFWYRQDPGLGLRLIYFSYDVKMKEKGDIPEGYSVSREKKERFSLILESASTNQTSMYLCASSFPGGSPLHFGNGTRLTVT.

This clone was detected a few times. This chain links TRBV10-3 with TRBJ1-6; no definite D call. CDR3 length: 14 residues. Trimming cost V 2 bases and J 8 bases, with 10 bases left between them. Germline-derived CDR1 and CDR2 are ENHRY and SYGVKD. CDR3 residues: CAISEAPRDSPLHF. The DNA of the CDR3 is TGTGCCATCAGTGAGGCCCCTCGGGATTCACCCCTCCACTTT.

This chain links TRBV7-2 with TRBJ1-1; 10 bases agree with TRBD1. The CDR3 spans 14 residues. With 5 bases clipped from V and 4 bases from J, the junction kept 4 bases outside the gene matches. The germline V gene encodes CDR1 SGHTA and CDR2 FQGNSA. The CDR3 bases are TGTGCCAGCAGCCAAGGGACAGGGGTCACTGAAGCTTTCTTT. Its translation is CASSQGTGVTEAFF.

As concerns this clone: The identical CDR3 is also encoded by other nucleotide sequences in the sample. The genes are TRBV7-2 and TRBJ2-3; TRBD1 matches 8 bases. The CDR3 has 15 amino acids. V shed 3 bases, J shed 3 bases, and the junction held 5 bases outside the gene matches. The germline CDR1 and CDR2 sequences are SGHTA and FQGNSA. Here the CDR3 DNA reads TGTGCCAGCAGCTTTGGACAGGGACGGACAGATACGCAGTATTTT. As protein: CASSFGQGRTDTQYF.

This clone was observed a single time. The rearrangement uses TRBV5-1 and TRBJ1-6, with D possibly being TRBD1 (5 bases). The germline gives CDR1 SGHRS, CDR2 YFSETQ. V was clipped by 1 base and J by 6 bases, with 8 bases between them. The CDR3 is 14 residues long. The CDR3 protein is CASSLTGSNSPLHF. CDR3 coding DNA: TGCGCCAGCAGCTTGACAGGCTCTAATTCACCCCTCCACTTT.

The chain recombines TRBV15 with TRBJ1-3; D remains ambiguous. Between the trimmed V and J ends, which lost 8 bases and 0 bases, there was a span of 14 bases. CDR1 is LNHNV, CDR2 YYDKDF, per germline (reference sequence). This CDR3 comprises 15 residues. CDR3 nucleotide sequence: TGTGCCACCCAACCCCCTAGCTACTCTGGAAACACCATATATTTT. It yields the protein CATQPPSYSGNTIYF.

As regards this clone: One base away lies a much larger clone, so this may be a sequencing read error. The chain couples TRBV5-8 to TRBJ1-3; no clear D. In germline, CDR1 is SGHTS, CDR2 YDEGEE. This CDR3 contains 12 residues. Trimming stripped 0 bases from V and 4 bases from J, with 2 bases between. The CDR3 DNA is TGTGCCAGCAGCTTGGTCGGAAACACCATATATTTT. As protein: CASSLVGNTIYF.

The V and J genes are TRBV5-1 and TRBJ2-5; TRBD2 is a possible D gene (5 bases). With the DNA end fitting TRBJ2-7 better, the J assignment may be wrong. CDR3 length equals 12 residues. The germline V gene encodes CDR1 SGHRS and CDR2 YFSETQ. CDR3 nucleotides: TGCGCCAGCAGCATCGAGGGCCGCGAGCAGTACTTC. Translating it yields CASSIEGREQYF.

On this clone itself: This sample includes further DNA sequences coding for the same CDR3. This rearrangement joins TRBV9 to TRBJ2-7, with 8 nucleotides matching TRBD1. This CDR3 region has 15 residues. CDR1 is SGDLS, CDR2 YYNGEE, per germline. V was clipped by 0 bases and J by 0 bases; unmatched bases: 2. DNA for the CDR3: TGTGCCAGCAGCGTAGGAGGGACAGGCTCCTACGAGCAGTACTTC. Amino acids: CASSVGGTGSYEQYF.

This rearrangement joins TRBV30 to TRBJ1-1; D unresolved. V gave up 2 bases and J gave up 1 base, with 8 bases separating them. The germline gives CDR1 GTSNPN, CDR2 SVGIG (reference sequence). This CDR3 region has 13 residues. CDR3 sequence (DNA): TGTGCCTGGAGTCGGGATCAGAACACTGAAGCTTTCTTT. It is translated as CAWSRDQNTEAFF.

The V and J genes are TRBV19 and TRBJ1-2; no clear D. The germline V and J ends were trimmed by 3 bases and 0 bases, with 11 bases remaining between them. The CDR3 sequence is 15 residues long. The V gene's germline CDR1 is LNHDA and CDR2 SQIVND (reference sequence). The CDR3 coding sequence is TGTGCCAGTAGTATCGAGACAAGCTCTAACTATGGCTACACCTTC. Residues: CASSIETSSNYGYTF.

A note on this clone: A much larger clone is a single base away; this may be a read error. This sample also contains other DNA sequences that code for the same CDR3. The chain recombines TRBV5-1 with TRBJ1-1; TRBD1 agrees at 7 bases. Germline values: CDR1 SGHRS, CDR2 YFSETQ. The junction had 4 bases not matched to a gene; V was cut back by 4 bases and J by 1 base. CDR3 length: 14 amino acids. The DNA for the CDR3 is TGCGCCAGCAGCCCGGGACAGCCGAACACTGAAGCTTTCTTT. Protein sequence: CASSPGQPNTEAFF. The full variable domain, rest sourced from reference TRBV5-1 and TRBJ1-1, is KAGVTQTPRYLIKTRGQQVTLSCSPISGHRSVSWYQQTPGQGLQFLFEYFSETQRNKGNFPGRFSGRQFSNSRSEMNVSTLELGDSALYLCASSPGQPNTEAFFGQGTRLTVV.

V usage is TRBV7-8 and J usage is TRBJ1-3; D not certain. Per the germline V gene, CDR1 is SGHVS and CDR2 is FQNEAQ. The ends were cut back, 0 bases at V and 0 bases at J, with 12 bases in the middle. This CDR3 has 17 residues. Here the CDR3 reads CASSLAMGGRSGNTIYF. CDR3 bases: TGTGCCAGCAGCTTAGCGATGGGCGGCCGCTCTGGAAACACCATATATTTT.

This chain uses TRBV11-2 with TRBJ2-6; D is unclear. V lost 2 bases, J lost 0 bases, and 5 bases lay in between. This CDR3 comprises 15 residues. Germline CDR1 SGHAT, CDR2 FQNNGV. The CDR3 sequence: CASSLTDSGANVLTF. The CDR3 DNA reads TGTGCCAGCAGCTTAACGGACTCTGGGGCCAACGTCCTGACTTTC.

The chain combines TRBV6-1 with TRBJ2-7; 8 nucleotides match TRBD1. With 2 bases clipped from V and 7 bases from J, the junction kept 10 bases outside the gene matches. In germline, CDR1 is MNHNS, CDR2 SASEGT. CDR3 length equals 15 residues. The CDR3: CASSESSQGAREQYF. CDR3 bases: TGTGCCAGCAGTGAAAGTAGTCAGGGGGCTCGAGAGCAGTACTTC.

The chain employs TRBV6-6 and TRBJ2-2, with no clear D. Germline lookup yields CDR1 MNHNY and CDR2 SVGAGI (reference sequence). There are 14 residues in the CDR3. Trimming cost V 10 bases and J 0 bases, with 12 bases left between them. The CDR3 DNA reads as TGTGCCAACCGACTGGACCCGAACACCGGGGAGCTGTTTTTT. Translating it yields CANRLDPNTGELFF.

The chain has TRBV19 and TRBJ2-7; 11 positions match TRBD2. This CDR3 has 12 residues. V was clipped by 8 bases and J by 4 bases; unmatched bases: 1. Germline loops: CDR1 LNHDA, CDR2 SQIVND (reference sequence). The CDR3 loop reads CASSSGRYEQYF. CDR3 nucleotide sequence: TGTGCCAGTTCTAGCGGGAGGTACGAGCAGTACTTC.

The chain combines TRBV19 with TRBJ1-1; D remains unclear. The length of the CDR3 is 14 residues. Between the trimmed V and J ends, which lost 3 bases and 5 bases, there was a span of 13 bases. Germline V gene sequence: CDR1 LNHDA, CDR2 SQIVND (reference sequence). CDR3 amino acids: CASSMRTSGTEAFF. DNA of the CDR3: TGTGCCAGTAGTATGAGGACCTCGGGGACTGAAGCTTTCTTT.

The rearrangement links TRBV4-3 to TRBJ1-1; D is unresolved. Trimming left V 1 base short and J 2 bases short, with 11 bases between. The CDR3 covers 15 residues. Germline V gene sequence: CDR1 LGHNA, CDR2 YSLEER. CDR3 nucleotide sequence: TGCGCCAGCAGCCAAGCCTGGACGGGAAACACTGAAGCTTTCTTT. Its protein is CASSQAWTGNTEAFF.

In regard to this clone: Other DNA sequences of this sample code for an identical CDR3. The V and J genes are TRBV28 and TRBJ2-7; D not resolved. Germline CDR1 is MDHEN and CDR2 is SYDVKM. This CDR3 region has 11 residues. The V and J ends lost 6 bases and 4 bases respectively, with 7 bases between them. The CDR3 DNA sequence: TGTGCCAGCAGCCTTAGATACGAGCAGTACTTC. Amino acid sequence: CASSLRYEQYF.

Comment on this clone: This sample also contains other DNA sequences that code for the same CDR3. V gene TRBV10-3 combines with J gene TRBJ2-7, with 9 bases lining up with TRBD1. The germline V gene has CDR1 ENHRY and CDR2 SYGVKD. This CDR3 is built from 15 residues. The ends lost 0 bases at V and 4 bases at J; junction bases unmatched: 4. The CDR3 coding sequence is TGTGCCATCAGTGAGTCCGGGACAGGGCTGTACGAGCAGTACTTC. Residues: CAISESGTGLYEQYF.

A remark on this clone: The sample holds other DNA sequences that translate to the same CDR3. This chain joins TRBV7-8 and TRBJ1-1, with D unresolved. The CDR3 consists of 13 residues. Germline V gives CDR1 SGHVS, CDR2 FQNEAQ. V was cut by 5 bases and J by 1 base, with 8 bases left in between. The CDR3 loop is CASSRQENTEAFF. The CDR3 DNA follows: TGTGCCAGCAGCCGCCAGGAGAACACTGAAGCTTTCTTT.

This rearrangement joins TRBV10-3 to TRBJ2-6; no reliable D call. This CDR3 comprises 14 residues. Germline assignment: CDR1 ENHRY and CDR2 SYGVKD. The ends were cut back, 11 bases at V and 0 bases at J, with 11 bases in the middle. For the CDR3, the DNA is TGTGCCGCCGGCCCTGACTCTGGGGCCAACGTCCTGACTTTC. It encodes CAAGPDSGANVLTF.

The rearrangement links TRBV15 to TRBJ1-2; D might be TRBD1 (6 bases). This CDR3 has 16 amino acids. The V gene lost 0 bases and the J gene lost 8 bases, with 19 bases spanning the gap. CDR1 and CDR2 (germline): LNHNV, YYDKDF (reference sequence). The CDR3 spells CATSRDTGRGQDGYTF. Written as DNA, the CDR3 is TGTGCCACCAGCAGAGATACGGGCCGGGGGCAGGACGGCTACACCTTC.

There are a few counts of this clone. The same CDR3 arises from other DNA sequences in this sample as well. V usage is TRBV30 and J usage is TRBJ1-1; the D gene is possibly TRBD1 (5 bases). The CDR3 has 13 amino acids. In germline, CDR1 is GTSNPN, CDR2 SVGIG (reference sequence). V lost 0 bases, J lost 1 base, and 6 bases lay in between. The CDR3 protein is CAWSVGGNTEAFF. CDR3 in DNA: TGTGCCTGGAGTGTTGGGGGGAACACTGAAGCTTTCTTT.

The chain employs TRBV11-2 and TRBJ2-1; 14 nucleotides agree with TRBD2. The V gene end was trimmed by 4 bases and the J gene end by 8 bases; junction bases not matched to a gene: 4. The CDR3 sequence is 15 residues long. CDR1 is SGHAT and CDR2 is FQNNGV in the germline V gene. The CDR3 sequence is CASSWTGLAGDEQFF. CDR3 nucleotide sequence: TGTGCCAGCAGCTGGACGGGACTAGCGGGAGATGAGCAGTTCTTC.

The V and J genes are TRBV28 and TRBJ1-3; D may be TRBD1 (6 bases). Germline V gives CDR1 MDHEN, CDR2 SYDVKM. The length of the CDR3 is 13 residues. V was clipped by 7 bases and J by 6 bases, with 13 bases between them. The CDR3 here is CASTRGQKNTIYF. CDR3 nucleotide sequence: TGTGCCAGCACCCGGGGGCAGAAAAACACCATATATTTT.

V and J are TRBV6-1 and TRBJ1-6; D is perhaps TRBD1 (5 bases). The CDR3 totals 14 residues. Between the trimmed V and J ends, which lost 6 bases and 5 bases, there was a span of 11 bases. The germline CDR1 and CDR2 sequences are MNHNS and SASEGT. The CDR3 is CASSRDSDNSPLHF. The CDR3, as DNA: TGTGCCAGCAGCCGGGACTCGGATAATTCACCCCTCCACTTT.

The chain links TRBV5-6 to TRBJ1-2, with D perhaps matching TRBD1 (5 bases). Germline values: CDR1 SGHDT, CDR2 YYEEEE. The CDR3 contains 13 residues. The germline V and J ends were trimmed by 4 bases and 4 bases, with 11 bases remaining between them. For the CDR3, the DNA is TGTGCCAGCAGCCGGGCTGGGGGCTATGGCTACACCTTC. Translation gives CASSRAGGYGYTF.